The entry below describes one T cell receptor (beta chain). Its matching antigen is unknown. The data stem from a study of cytomegalovirus exposure and HLA in healthy donors. Turning to the study itself: The platform used for the 95 to 150 validation repertoires matched that of the approximately 620 first-cohort repertoires, a later analysis reported. Findings of the study overall: The study put under 200 TCR beta chains on its list as cytomegalovirus-associated.

The CDR3 covers 15 residues. Some clones are missing from TCRdb's copy, which holds only in-frame ones; the method was immunoSEQ multiplex PCR. The table lists around 56,000 clones, 90% to 95% of them singletons. The chain uses TRBV21-1 and TRBJ2-1; the DNA was not used to check the table's D call, TRBD2. TRBV21-1 is listed as a pseudogene. The clonotype originates from a woman aged 18 to 35 in good health and CMV-seropositive. The material sequenced was PBMCs. The CDR3 region is CASPPTSGLYNEQFF. In DNA form, the CDR3 reads TGTGCCAGTCCGCCCACTAGCGGGCTTTACAATGAGCAGTTCTTC.